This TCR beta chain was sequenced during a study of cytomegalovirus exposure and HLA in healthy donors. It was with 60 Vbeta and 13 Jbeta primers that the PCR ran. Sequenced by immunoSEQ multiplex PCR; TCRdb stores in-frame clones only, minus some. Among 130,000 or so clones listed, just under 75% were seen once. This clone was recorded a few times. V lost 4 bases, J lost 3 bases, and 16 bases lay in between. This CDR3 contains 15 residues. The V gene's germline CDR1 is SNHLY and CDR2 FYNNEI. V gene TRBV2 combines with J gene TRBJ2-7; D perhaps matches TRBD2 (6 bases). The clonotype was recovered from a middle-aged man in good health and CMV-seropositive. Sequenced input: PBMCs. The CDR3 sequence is CASSVGGAGLYEQYF. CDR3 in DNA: TGTGCCAGCAGTGTAGGAGGGGCTGGCCTCTACGAGCAGTACTTC.